The source of this TCR beta chain is a study of shared clonotypes between healthy human individuals. The run depth of the assay was deep. The material for each subset, its genomic DNA, was split evenly across several immunoSEQ plates. Produced via immunoSEQ multiplex PCR; TCRdb's table is partial and in-frame only. The sample lists roughly 500,000 clones; roughly 95% were seen once. Study observations and caveats: Rarefaction indicated that sorted-subset sequencing remained incomplete although depth was large.

As for this clone: Antigen specificity is unknown.

The CDR3 is 14 residues long. CDR1 is MDHEN and CDR2 is SYDVKM in the germline V gene. The V gene end was trimmed by 7 bases and the J gene end by 1 base; junction bases not matched to a gene: 4. The TCR comes from a young woman in good health. The chain couples TRBV28 to TRBJ2-3, with 8 nucleotides matching TRBD2. Sequences were obtained from naive CD4+ T cells sorted from blood. The subset here: CD45RA+ positively selected. CDR3 sequence (DNA): TGTGCCAGCATTGAGACTAGCGGCACAGATACGCAGTATTTT. Protein: CASIETSGTDTQYF.